This T cell receptor beta chain was profiled in a study of shared clonotypes between healthy human individuals. The method was immunoSEQ multiplex PCR; TCRdb's version includes in-frame clones alone and lacks a portion of them. In the table there are under 130,000 clones, about 67% of which are singletons. Material: memory CD8+ T cells sorted from blood. The subset: CD45RO+ cells pooled with CCR7-negative TemRA cells. The TCR sequence derives from a woman in her twenties or thirties in good health.

DNA for the CDR3: TGTGCCAGTAGTAGCCTAGATGGGGGCTTAAATCAGCCCCAGCATTTT. It translates to CASSSLDGGLNQPQHF. The V and J genes are TRBV19 and TRBJ1-5; TRBD1 is a possible D gene (6 bases). This CDR3 has 16 amino acids. Germline loops: CDR1 LNHDA, CDR2 SQIVND (reference sequence). The ends were cut back, 4 bases at V and 4 bases at J, with 17 bases in the middle.